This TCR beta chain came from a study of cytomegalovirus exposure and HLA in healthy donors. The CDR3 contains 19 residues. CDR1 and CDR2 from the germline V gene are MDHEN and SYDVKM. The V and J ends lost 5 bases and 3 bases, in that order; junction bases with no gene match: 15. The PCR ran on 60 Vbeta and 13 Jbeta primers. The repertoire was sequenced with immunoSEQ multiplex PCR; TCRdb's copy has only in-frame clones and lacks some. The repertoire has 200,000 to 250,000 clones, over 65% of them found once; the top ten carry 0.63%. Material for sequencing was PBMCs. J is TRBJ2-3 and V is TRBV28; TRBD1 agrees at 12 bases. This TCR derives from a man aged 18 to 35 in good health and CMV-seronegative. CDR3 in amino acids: CASSGYRDRGRVGTDTQYF. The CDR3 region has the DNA TGTGCCAGCAGTGGATACCGGGACAGGGGGCGAGTAGGGACAGATACGCAGTATTTT.